The sequence of this T cell receptor beta chain was determined in a study of glioma-infiltrating T cells after dendritic cell vaccination (dated by TCRdb to 2015 to 2016). In the study overall: A cohort of 15 glioblastoma patients from Phase I and II dendritic cell vaccination trials was included, of whom 9 were newly diagnosed and 6 had recurrent disease. Deep sequencing of TCR beta CDR3 regions was used to quantify tumor-infiltrating lymphocyte content and compare tumor and blood repertoires in dendritic cell-vaccinated glioblastoma patients. To make the vaccine, monocyte-derived dendritic cells were cultured for about seven days with IL-4 and GM-CSF and then pulsed overnight with autologous tumor lysate. Between about 2003 and 2013, patients were given autologous tumor lysate-pulsed dendritic cell vaccination. Survival after dendritic cell vaccination was correlated with TCR sequencing metrics, such as TIL content and the overlap between tumor and blood repertoires. Patients received three intradermal dendritic cell vaccine injections at biweekly intervals in the arm below the axilla. Overall results and qualifications from the work: The three-group TCR overlap response model was characterized as speculative, and prospective validation of the model was stated to be required. After dendritic cell vaccination, a higher estimated pretreatment TIL content predicted longer time to progression and longer overall survival. The cohort was small and heterogeneous, with few patients having full blood and tumor sets and even fewer initial-recurrent tumor pairs. TCR clonality showed no direct relationship with survival, which suggests that a diverse polyclonal response may matter.

Comment on this clone: The antigen this receptor binds is unknown. Per-base qualities were not stored, and no clone one base away is much larger.

Patients were selected on the basis of adequate residual fresh-frozen tumor tissue and more than two years of available survival data. Molecular status otherwise varied across the glioblastoma patients, but none of them carried an isocitrate dehydrogenase mutation. PBMC were collected before vaccination, two weeks after the third vaccination, and at tumor progression if tumor progression occurred. Genomic DNA was extracted with the Qiagen DNeasy Blood extraction Kit. V loses 8 bases of germline sequence and J loses 0 bases, and the interval between the two ends is 14 bases. The germline V gene (reference sequence) supplies CDR1 SEHNR and CDR2 FQNEAQ. Inclusive of the bounding cysteine and phenylalanine, the CDR3 is 15 residues long. Here the CDR3 DNA is all that survives: 45 bases in frame from base 1. TCRB CDR3 regions were amplified from roughly 1.8 ug genomic DNA, or all available DNA if less, using the immunoSEQ assay. The multiplex PCR relied on 60 forward primers for TCR V beta segments and 13 reverse primers for J beta segments. To estimate reads per starting template, synthetic control templates were spiked into each sample at limiting dilution. Sequencing produced 87 bp reads on the Illumina HiSeq System. In the paper's pipeline: PCR and sequencing errors were removed by merging closely related sequences with a nearest neighbor algorithm. TCR overlap was defined as the percentage of unique tumor TCR beta sequences that were also found in the peripheral blood of the same patient. Sourced from immuneACCESS, this table was stored by TCRdb with only in-frame sequences that have V and J called. A share of the clones is absent; for the studies checked, an unresolved V gene accounts for under half, and the remainder has no known explanation. V and J calls and clone size are copied from that table; D and trimming were computed from the DNA. In all, the sample holds 75,000 to 100,000 clones, and about four fifths of those were seen once. The ten most abundant clones make up around 5.4% of the sample.

This sequence uses TRBV7-9 and TRBJ2-1; the D segment could be TRBD1, given 5 matching bases. This TCR was recovered from a human donor with glioblastoma. Material: blood, obtained before dendritic cell vaccination. The bases read TGTGCCAGCCTAGGCAGGACAAGCTCCTACAATGAGCAGTTCTTC. Protein translation: CASLGRTSSYNEQFF.